Listed below are T cell receptor beta chains from one sample, sequenced in a study of CD4 T cells in relation to SARS-CoV-2 and coronaviruses. The repertoire was sequenced with immunoSEQ multiplex PCR; TCRdb's copy has only in-frame clones and lacks some. The sample lists approximately 22,000 clones, roughly 72% occurring once. No antigen has been assigned to these receptors. The sample was CD4+ T cells from PBMCs, cultured in vitro. These receptors were collected from a human donor in good health. CDR3s include the opening cysteine and the closing phenylalanine or tryptophan. Each record gives: CDR3 length, J gene, V gene, D gene, clone size, CDR3 DNA, CDR3 protein. D genes are given only for firm matches. Only part of the rows carry a size: once, few, many, or a class if the clone is expanded.

length: 15; J: TRBJ1-2; V: TRBV10-3; D: .; size: .; DNA: TGTGCCATCAACCCTCGGGACACACGGCGCTATGGCTACACCTTC; CDR3: CAINPRDTRRYGYTF
length: 12; J: TRBJ1-2; V: TRBV12-5; D: .; size: .; DNA: TGTGCTAGTGGTTATCTCTCCTATGGCTACACCTTC; CDR3: CASGYLSYGYTF
length: 10; J: TRBJ1-3; V: TRBV7-9; D: .; size: .; DNA: TGTGCCAGCAGTTCAAACACCATATATTTT; CDR3: CASSSNTIYF
length: 17; J: TRBJ1-4; V: TRBV5-1; D: .; size: .; DNA: TGCGCCAGCAGCTTGGAAGACACAACTGCAACTAATGAAAAACTGTTTTTT; CDR3: CASSLEDTTATNEKLFF
length: 17; J: TRBJ2-3; V: TRBV11-2; D: TRBD2; size: .; DNA: TGTGCCAGCAGCTCAGAGGGACTAGCGGGGATCACAGATACGCAGTATTTT; CDR3: CASSSEGLAGITDTQYF
length: 14; J: TRBJ2-7; V: TRBV18; D: .; size: .; DNA: TGTGCCAGCTCACCGTCCGGGACTCCCTACGAGCAGTACTTC; CDR3: CASSPSGTPYEQYF
length: 13; J: TRBJ1-1; V: TRBV11-2; D: .; size: .; DNA: TGTGCCAGCAGCTTAGAGCGGAACACTGAAGCTTTCTTT; CDR3: CASSLERNTEAFF
length: 12; J: TRBJ2-2; V: TRBV5-8; D: .; size: .; DNA: TGTGCCAGCAGCCCGTACACCGGGGAGCTGTTTTTT; CDR3: CASSPYTGELFF
length: 18; J: TRBJ1-1; V: TRBV2; D: .; size: .; DNA: TGTGCCAGCAGTGAAGCACCGGGGATTGTAGGCAGACTCTCTGAAGCTTTCTTT; CDR3: CASSEAPGIVGRLSEAFF
length: 14; J: TRBJ1-3; V: TRBV5-1; D: .; size: .; DNA: TGCGCCAGCAGCCCACAGGGCTCTGGAAACACCATATATTTT; CDR3: CASSPQGSGNTIYF
length: 15; J: TRBJ2-7; V: TRBV30; D: TRBD2; size: .; DNA: TGTGCCTGGAGTGCTGGGACTAGCGGGAGGCACGAGCAGTACTTC; CDR3: CAWSAGTSGRHEQYF
length: 15; J: TRBJ1-1; V: TRBV11-1; D: TRBD1; size: .; DNA: TGTGCCAGCAGCTTAGTTTGGCAGGGGGACACTGAAGCTTTCTTT; CDR3: CASSLVWQGDTEAFF
length: 14; J: TRBJ1-2; V: TRBV18; D: TRBD1; size: .; DNA: TGTGCCAGCTCACCAGGACAGGGGGACTATGGCTACACCTTC; CDR3: CASSPGQGDYGYTF
length: 14; J: TRBJ2-5; V: TRBV7-2; D: .; size: .; DNA: TGTGCCAGCAGGAGCGGACGGACCAAAGAGACCCAGTACTTC; CDR3: CASRSGRTKETQYF
length: 16; J: TRBJ1-4; V: TRBV2; D: TRBD1; size: .; DNA: TGTGCCAGCAGTGAATCGGGAACAGGGGCCGAAGAAAAACTGTTTTTT; CDR3: CASSESGTGAEEKLFF
length: 13; J: TRBJ2-5; V: TRBV10-1; D: .; size: .; DNA: TGCGCCAGCAGTGAGGAGGGTAAAGAGACCCAGTACTTC; CDR3: CASSEEGKETQYF
length: 15; J: TRBJ1-1; V: TRBV18; D: TRBD1; size: .; DNA: TGTGCCAGCTCACTCGGACAGGTCAGGAACACTGAAGCTTTCTTT; CDR3: CASSLGQVRNTEAFF
length: 14; J: TRBJ2-5; V: TRBV7-8; D: .; size: few; DNA: TGTGCCAGCAGCTCGGACGGGGACCAAGAGACCCAGTACTTC; CDR3: CASSSDGDQETQYF
length: 15; J: TRBJ2-7; V: TRBV7-2; D: TRBD2; size: .; DNA: TGTGCCAGCAGCTTATCCCGTGGCGGGGGGTACGAGCAGTACTTC; CDR3: CASSLSRGGGYEQYF
length: 18; J: TRBJ2-7; V: TRBV5-1; D: .; size: .; DNA: TGCGCCAGCAGCTTGGCCTGGGGTCGGAAGGACACGGGCTACGAGCAGTACTTC; CDR3: CASSLAWGRKDTGYEQYF
length: 16; J: TRBJ2-3; V: TRBV7-9; D: TRBD2; size: .; DNA: TGTGCCAGCAGCCCTCTAGCGGGGGGGGGCACAGATACGCAGTATTTT; CDR3: CASSPLAGGGTDTQYF
length: 17; J: TRBJ2-5; V: TRBV13; D: .; size: .; DNA: TGTGCCAGCAGCTATCGCCCGGGACTGCTCAAAAAAGAGACCCAGTACTTC; CDR3: CASSYRPGLLKKETQYF
length: 17; J: TRBJ2-1; V: TRBV6-9; D: TRBD2; size: once; DNA: TGTGCCAGCAGTCCCAGGACTAGCGGGAGTTCCTACAATGAGCAGTTCTTC; CDR3: CASSPRTSGSSYNEQFF
length: 17; J: TRBJ1-2; V: TRBV6-2/TRBV6-3; D: TRBD1; size: few; DNA: TGTGCCAGCAGTTACCCGGACAGGGGCGTCCCTAACTATGGCTACACCTTC; CDR3: CASSYPDRGVPNYGYTF
length: 15; J: TRBJ2-5; V: TRBV6-5; D: .; size: .; DNA: TGTGCCAGCAGTTACTCGAGGGACTTCCGGGGGACCCAGTACTTC; CDR3: CASSYSRDFRGTQYF
length: 14; J: TRBJ2-2; V: TRBV27; D: .; size: .; DNA: TGTGCCAGCAGGGGGTGGGCCGGGACCGGGGAGCTGTTTTTT; CDR3: CASRGWAGTGELFF
length: 18; J: TRBJ1-1; V: TRBV18; D: TRBD1; size: few; DNA: TGTGCCAGCTCACCACCGTGGGGGACAGGGGGCCGAGGTACTGAAGCTTTCTTT; CDR3: CASSPPWGTGGRGTEAFF
length: 15; J: TRBJ1-3; V: TRBV13; D: .; size: .; DNA: TGTGCCAGCAGCGATCGACGGCTCTCTGGAAACACCATATATTTT; CDR3: CASSDRRLSGNTIYF
length: 13; J: TRBJ2-2; V: TRBV4-1; D: TRBD2; size: .; DNA: TGCGCCAGCAGCCCCCGGGGGGCCGGGGAGCTGTTTTTT; CDR3: CASSPRGAGELFF
length: 15; J: TRBJ1-2; V: TRBV7-2; D: TRBD1; size: few; DNA: TGTGCCAGCAGCCCGAACGGACAGGGGGTAGGTGGCTACACCTTC; CDR3: CASSPNGQGVGGYTF
length: 15; J: TRBJ2-5; V: TRBV5-6; D: TRBD2; size: .; DNA: TGTGCCAGCAGCTTTCAAGCGGGGGGAGGTGAGACCCAGTACTTC; CDR3: CASSFQAGGGETQYF
length: 12; J: TRBJ1-2; V: TRBV7-8; D: .; size: .; DNA: TGTGCCAGCAGCCCAGGGATGGAGAGCTACACCTTC; CDR3: CASSPGMESYTF
length: 16; J: TRBJ2-3; V: TRBV10-3; D: TRBD2; size: .; DNA: TGTGCCATCAGTGACAGGGGACTAGCGAGTACAGATACGCAGTATTTT; CDR3: CAISDRGLASTDTQYF
length: 15; J: TRBJ2-5; V: TRBV7-3; D: .; size: .; DNA: TGTGCCAGCAGCCCCCTGGCCGGGCCCCAAGAGACCCAGTACTTC; CDR3: CASSPLAGPQETQYF
length: 16; J: TRBJ2-6; V: TRBV2; D: .; size: .; DNA: TGTGCCAGCAGCGTAGGTATGCTTCTTGGGGCCAACGTCCTGACTTTC; CDR3: CASSVGMLLGANVLTF
length: 17; J: TRBJ2-5; V: TRBV7-2; D: TRBD1; size: .; DNA: TGTGCCAGCAGCTTGCAAGCTGGGGACAGGCCACAAGAGACCCAGTACTTC; CDR3: CASSLQAGDRPQETQYF
length: 12; J: TRBJ1-2; V: TRBV25-1; D: .; size: .; DNA: TGTGCCAGCAGTGATTCGGGATGGGGCTACACCTTC; CDR3: CASSDSGWGYTF
length: 13; J: TRBJ2-1; V: TRBV7-2; D: TRBD1; size: .; DNA: TGTGCCAGCAGCTTGGGACAGGACAATGAGCAGTTCTTC; CDR3: CASSLGQDNEQFF
length: 13; J: TRBJ1-2; V: TRBV14; D: .; size: once; DNA: TGTGCCAGCAGCCCTAGGGGCGTTTATGGCTACACCTTC; CDR3: CASSPRGVYGYTF
length: 13; J: TRBJ1-4; V: TRBV2; D: TRBD1; size: .; DNA: TGTGCCATACAGGGGGCGTCTAATGAAAAACTGTTTTTT; CDR3: CAIQGASNEKLFF
length: 16; J: TRBJ2-2; V: TRBV7-6; D: .; size: .; DNA: TGTGCCAGCAGCTTAGAGGGACACGTGAACACCGGGGAGCTGTTTTTT; CDR3: CASSLEGHVNTGELFF
length: 15; J: TRBJ2-2; V: TRBV19; D: TRBD2; size: .; DNA: TGTGCCAGTAGTTCCTTAGCGGGGACTGCGGGGGAGCTGTTTTTT; CDR3: CASSSLAGTAGELFF
length: 15; J: TRBJ2-2; V: TRBV19; D: .; size: few; DNA: TGTGCCAGTAGTATACAGACTAGGTACACCGGGGAGCTGTTTTTT; CDR3: CASSIQTRYTGELFF
length: 14; J: TRBJ2-3; V: TRBV18; D: .; size: .; DNA: TGTGCCAGCTCCGGCAGCAGGGCAGAAGATACGCAGTATTTT; CDR3: CASSGSRAEDTQYF
length: 17; J: TRBJ2-1; V: TRBV4-1; D: .; size: .; DNA: TGCGCCAGCAGCCGAATGGGAACGAGGAGTAGGTACAATGAGCAGTTCTTC; CDR3: CASSRMGTRSRYNEQFF
length: 15; J: TRBJ1-1; V: TRBV9; D: TRBD1; size: .; DNA: TGTGCCAGCAGCGTAGGGACAGGGGGAAGGACTGAAGCTTTCTTT; CDR3: CASSVGTGGRTEAFF
length: 16; J: TRBJ1-1; V: TRBV4-2; D: .; size: .; DNA: TGTGCCAGCAGCCAAGACACTCTATCGATGAACACTGAAGCTTTCTTT; CDR3: CASSQDTLSMNTEAFF
length: 13; J: TRBJ1-1; V: TRBV27; D: .; size: .; DNA: TGTGCCAGCAGGACCGCTTTGAGCACTGAAGCTTTCTTT; CDR3: CASRTALSTEAFF
length: 15; J: TRBJ2-4; V: TRBV5-6; D: .; size: .; DNA: TGTGCCAGCAGCACTGGGGGGAAAGCCAAAAACATTCAGTACTTC; CDR3: CASSTGGKAKNIQYF
length: 16; J: TRBJ2-1; V: TRBV9; D: TRBD2; size: few; DNA: TGTGCCAGCAGCGTAGGGGCTAGCGGGGCCCCCAATGAGCAGTTCTTC; CDR3: CASSVGASGAPNEQFF
length: 14; J: TRBJ1-4; V: TRBV7-9; D: TRBD1; size: .; DNA: TGTGCCAGCAGCATGGGACAGATAAATGAAAAACTGTTTTTT; CDR3: CASSMGQINEKLFF
length: 15; J: TRBJ1-1; V: TRBV2; D: .; size: .; DNA: TGTGCCAGCAGCCTATCCGGGGGTGGGGGGACTGAAGCTTTCTTT; CDR3: CASSLSGGGGTEAFF
length: 15; J: TRBJ2-2; V: TRBV19; D: TRBD1; size: .; DNA: TGTGCCAGTACCCCAGGGACAGGGGGCATCGGGGAGCTGTTTTTT; CDR3: CASTPGTGGIGELFF
length: 15; J: TRBJ1-3; V: TRBV4-2; D: .; size: .; DNA: TGTGCCAGCAGCCAAGATGGTACAGCCGGAAACACCATATATTTT; CDR3: CASSQDGTAGNTIYF
length: 15; J: TRBJ2-7; V: TRBV19; D: .; size: few; DNA: TGTGCCACCCAAGCGACAGCTTCTGGCGGTGGGGAGCAGTACTTC; CDR3: CATQATASGGGEQYF
length: 16; J: TRBJ2-5; V: TRBV19; D: TRBD2; size: .; DNA: TGTGCCAGTAGTGCGACTAGCGGGAGTGGATTAGAGACCCAGTACTTC; CDR3: CASSATSGSGLETQYF
length: 17; J: TRBJ2-5; V: TRBV9; D: TRBD2; size: .; DNA: TGTGCCAGCAGCGTAGCGACTAGCGGGGGGTTCCAAGAGACCCAGTACTTC; CDR3: CASSVATSGGFQETQYF
length: 12; J: TRBJ2-7; V: TRBV5-6; D: .; size: .; DNA: TGTGCCAGCAGCTTGGGGGAGAGCGAGCAGTACTTC; CDR3: CASSLGESEQYF
length: 16; J: TRBJ2-3; V: TRBV7-2; D: .; size: .; DNA: TGTGCCAGCAGCTTATTGGGCAGGACTAGCACAGATACGCAGTATTTT; CDR3: CASSLLGRTSTDTQYF
length: 17; J: TRBJ1-5; V: TRBV4-2; D: TRBD1; size: .; DNA: TGTGCCAGCAGCCAAGAACCGACGGGACAGGGTAATCAGCCCCAGCATTTT; CDR3: CASSQEPTGQGNQPQHF